These 19 T cell receptor beta chains were all obtained from the same sample, sequenced in a study of cytomegalovirus exposure and HLA in healthy donors. Some clones are missing from TCRdb's copy, which holds only in-frame ones; the method was immunoSEQ multiplex PCR. The sample lists fewer than 200,000 clones, less than 85% occurring once. Specimen: PBMCs. These TCRs come from a man aged 18 to 35 in good health and CMV-seropositive.

V is TRBV2 and J is TRBJ1-4; unclear D gene. V was pared by 7 bases and J by 2 bases, with 11 bases between. Germline V gene lookup returns CDR1 SNHLY and CDR2 FYNNEI. The CDR3 runs to 14 residues. CDR3: CASNRGSTNEKLFF. CDR3 nucleotides: TGTGCCAGCAACCGGGGATCGACTAATGAAAAACTGTTTTTT.

The chain combines TRBV15 with TRBJ2-3; no clear D gene. Germline lookup yields CDR1 LNHNV and CDR2 YYDKDF (reference sequence). The CDR3 is 15 residues long. V lost 0 bases and J lost 2, with 9 bases in between. As DNA, the CDR3 is TGTGCCACCAGCAGAGATAGAAGTAACACAGATACGCAGTATTTT. It translates to CATSRDRSNTDTQYF.

The chain couples TRBV18 to TRBJ2-7, with 11 bases aligning to TRBD2. The CDR3 is 17 residues long. Germline-derived CDR1 and CDR2 are KGHSH and LQKENI. The V and J ends lost 0 bases and 5 bases, in that order; junction bases with no gene match: 9. CDR3 DNA sequence: TGTGCCAGCTCACCACCCAGTCTAGCGGGAGGACGCCACGAGCAGTACTTC. Translation gives CASSPPSLAGGRHEQYF. The variable domain in full, with the rest retrieved from reference TRBV18 and TRBJ2-7, is NAGVMQNPRHLVRRRGQEARLRCSPMKGHSHVYWYRQLPEEGLKFMVYLQKENIIDESGMPKERFSAEFPKEGPSILRIQQVVRGDSAAYFCASSPPSLAGGRHEQYFGPGTRLTVT.

V and J are TRBV19 and TRBJ2-1; 11 bases are a match to TRBD1. The CDR3 covers 17 residues. Germline-derived CDR1 and CDR2 are LNHDA and SQIVND (reference sequence). Germline trimming cut 0 bases from V and 8 bases from J; bases unmatched to any gene: 9. CDR3 sequence reads: CASSIDPGQGGEDEQFF. The CDR3 DNA sequence: TGTGCCAGTAGTATAGACCCGGGACAGGGGGGAGAAGATGAGCAGTTCTTC. The full variable domain, rest sourced from reference TRBV19 and TRBJ2-1, is DGGITQSPKYLFRKEGQNVTLSCEQNLNHDAMYWYRQDPGQGLRLIYYSQIVNDFQKGDIAEGYSVSREKKESFPLTVTSAQKNPTAFYLCASSIDPGQGGEDEQFFGPGTRLTVL.

The chain recombines TRBV7-8 with TRBJ2-7; 9 nucleotides line up with TRBD2. This CDR3 contains 16 residues. CDR1 is SGHVS, CDR2 FQNEAQ, per germline. J gave up 2 bases and V 5 bases, and 10 bases lay outside the gene matches. The CDR3 sequence is CASSRWGLADTYEQYF. CDR3 in DNA: TGTGCCAGCAGCCGCTGGGGACTAGCAGATACCTACGAGCAGTACTTC.

In its sample, this clone was seen once. The chain carries TRBV30 and TRBJ2-3; TRBD2 agrees at 7 bases. The CDR3 has 18 amino acids. Germline values: CDR1 GTSNPN, CDR2 SVGIG (reference sequence). V gave up 1 base and J gave up 2 bases; unmatched junction bases: 15. CDR3 loop: CAWSGLGEGPTPTDTQYF. CDR3 DNA: TGTGCCTGGAGTGGACTAGGGGAGGGCCCCACACCCACAGATACGCAGTATTTT.

The chain couples TRBV9 to TRBJ1-2; TRBD1 matches 7 bases. V lost 3 bases and J lost 3; bases outside the gene matches: 5. This CDR3 comprises 14 residues. Germline lookup yields CDR1 SGDLS and CDR2 YYNGEE. CDR3 protein: CASSDRQGYYGYTF. As DNA, the CDR3 is TGTGCCAGCAGCGACCGACAGGGCTACTATGGCTACACCTTC.

CDR3 amino acids: CASAQGLGSSYEQYF. The CDR3 region has the DNA TGTGCCAGTGCCCAGGGACTAGGGAGCTCCTACGAGCAGTACTTC. The chain couples TRBV9 to TRBJ2-7, with TRBD2 matching over 8 bases. Germline CDR1 reads SGDLS; CDR2 reads YYNGEE. V gave up 8 bases and J gave up 0 bases; unmatched junction bases: 10. This CDR3 spans 15 amino acids.

The rearrangement joins TRBV7-9 to TRBJ2-7, with D unclear. The V end was cut by 0 bases, the J end by 1 base, with 4 bases between. CDR1 is SEHNR and CDR2 is FQNEAQ in the germline V gene (reference sequence). The CDR3 extends over 13 amino acids. This CDR3 is CASSLALSYEQYF. The CDR3 DNA reads TGTGCCAGCAGCTTAGCCCTATCCTACGAGCAGTACTTC.

The chain joins TRBV2 to TRBJ2-7, with a tentative D call TRBD1 (5 bases). CDR1 is SNHLY, CDR2 FYNNEI, per germline. Trimming removed 6 bases from V and 5 bases from J, with 11 bases in between. The CDR3 contains 12 residues. CDR3 sequence: CASRGQGDEQYF. Here the CDR3 DNA reads TGTGCCAGCAGAGGTCAGGGCGACGAGCAGTACTTC.

The genes are TRBV2 and TRBJ2-3; D is uncertain. CDR1 and CDR2 from the germline V gene are SNHLY and FYNNEI. The CDR3 runs 15 residues. V dropped 4 bases and J dropped 5 bases, with 16 bases sitting between them. The CDR3 loop is CASSVEQIAGDTQYF. The CDR3 nucleotides read TGTGCCAGCAGTGTTGAACAGATCGCAGGAGATACGCAGTATTTT.

The chain employs TRBV30 and TRBJ1-4, with 10 nucleotides matching TRBD1. V was pared by 3 bases and J by 6 bases, with 4 bases of the junction left unmatched. CDR1 and CDR2 (germline): GTSNPN, SVGIG (reference sequence). The CDR3 is made up of 14 amino acids. The DNA of the CDR3 is TGTGCCTGGAGCCCCGGGACAGGGGATGAAAAACTGTTTTTT. Translated, it gives CAWSPGTGDEKLFF.

The V gene is TRBV7-2, the J gene TRBJ2-5; TRBD2 matches 13 bases. Germline V gene lookup returns CDR1 SGHTA and CDR2 FQGNSA. This CDR3 has 16 amino acids. V shed 4 bases and J 5 bases; nucleotides not matched to a gene: 7. CDR3 amino acids: CASSSRLAGGWETQYF. DNA of the CDR3: TGTGCCAGCAGCTCCCGACTAGCGGGGGGCTGGGAGACCCAGTACTTC.

The rearrangement joins TRBV28 to TRBJ1-3, with D uncertain. Germline V gene lookup returns CDR1 MDHEN and CDR2 SYDVKM. V lost 7 bases and J lost 0, with 22 bases in between. The CDR3 totals 18 residues. CDR3: CASTHGSPTGSSGNTIYF. CDR3 in DNA: TGTGCCAGCACCCACGGATCTCCGACGGGGAGCTCTGGAAACACCATATATTTT.

The CDR3 DNA reads TGTGCCGGAAAGGGACAGACGAACACTGAAGCTTTCTTT. It codes for CAGKGQTNTEAFF. This sequence joins TRBV18 and TRBJ1-1, with 7 bases fitting TRBD1. The germline V gene has CDR1 KGHSH and CDR2 LQKENI. The ends lost 11 bases at V and 1 base at J; junction bases unmatched: 7. The CDR3 is 13 residues long. Using reference TRBV18 and TRBJ1-1 for the parts outside the CDR3, the full variable domain is NAGVMQNPRHLVRRRGQEARLRCSPMKGHSHVYWYRQLPEEGLKFMVYLQKENIIDESGMPKERFSAEFPKEGPSILRIQQVVRGDSAAYFCAGKGQTNTEAFFGQGTRLTVV.

V is TRBV9 and J is TRBJ2-7, with 7 bases lining up with TRBD1. The CDR3 has 14 residues. V was pared by 1 base and J by 2 bases, with 3 bases of the junction left unmatched. CDR1 is SGDLS, CDR2 YYNGEE, per germline. The CDR3, as DNA: TGTGCCAGCAGCGTAAGGGACAGCCCCTACGAGCAGTACTTC. Amino acid sequence: CASSVRDSPYEQYF.

The gene calls are TRBV28 and TRBJ1-2; 7 bases match TRBD1. From germline, CDR1 is MDHEN and CDR2 SYDVKM. The CDR3 runs to 15 residues. Trimming cost V 3 bases and J 2 bases; bases outside gene matches: 6. In DNA form, the CDR3 reads TGTGCCAGCAGTTTGGGCAGGGGGGCCAACTATGGCTACACCTTC. The encoded protein is CASSLGRGANYGYTF.

The chain has TRBV5-4 and TRBJ2-1; D gene ambiguous. Germline V lookup: CDR1 SGHNT, CDR2 YYREEE (reference sequence). This CDR3 region has 13 residues. V gave up 3 bases and J gave up 4 bases, with 8 bases separating them. The CDR3 is CASSYYTYNEQFF. CDR3 in DNA: TGTGCCAGCAGCTATTATACTTACAATGAGCAGTTCTTC.

This clone was found once. The CDR3 loop is CASSSQGDRGSPGNTIYF. In DNA, the CDR3 is TGTGCCAGCAGCTCCCAAGGGGACAGGGGTTCCCCTGGAAACACCATATATTTT. The gene calls are TRBV7-3 and TRBJ1-3, with 10 bases identical to TRBD1. The trim removed 4 bases at V and 2 bases at J, leaving 11 bases unmatched. The CDR3 is made up of 18 amino acids. Germline V gene lookup returns CDR1 SGHTA and CDR2 FQGTGA.